One and the same sample provided the 29 T cell receptor beta chains below, sequenced in a study of T cell responses to AZD1222 COVID-19 vaccine. Sequencing was performed with immunoSEQ multiplex PCR; in TCRdb, only in-frame clones are kept and a portion is missing. The sample carries 110,000 to 150,000 clones, around nine tenths recorded once. The starting material was peripheral blood, obtained on day 0 of AZD1222 vaccination. The receptors come from an adult in good health.

This rearrangement joins TRBV6-1 to TRBJ2-4; TRBD1 or TRBD2 may be the D gene (5 bases each). This CDR3 is 17 amino acids long. Germline lookup yields CDR1 MNHNS and CDR2 SASEGT. The V and J ends lost 4 bases and 0 bases respectively, with 16 bases between them. The CDR3 bases are TGTGCCAGCAGTGGGAGGTATGGGGGAGTAGCCAAAAACATTCAGTACTTC. This sequence encodes CASSGRYGGVAKNIQYF.

The chain uses TRBV15 and TRBJ1-2, with D maybe TRBD1 (6 bases). The V end lost 5 bases, the J end lost 6 bases, and 16 bases lay between the germline ends. The CDR3 has 14 amino acids. From germline, CDR1 is LNHNV and CDR2 YYDKDF (reference sequence). The CDR3 protein is CATSPEGGFNGYTF. CDR3 nucleotides: TGTGCCACCAGCCCAGAGGGGGGGTTTAATGGCTACACCTTC.

In this sample, this clone turned up a few times. The genes are TRBV6-2 or TRBV6-3 and TRBJ2-1; TRBD2 matches 11 bases. There are 18 residues in the CDR3. Trimming removed 0 bases from V and 3 bases from J; junction bases left unmatched: 7. In germline, CDR1 is MNHEY, CDR2 SVGEGT. The CDR3 DNA follows: TGTGCCAGCAGTTACTCGCCCCCGACTAGCGGGATCTACAATGAGCAGTTCTTC. This gives the protein CASSYSPPTSGIYNEQFF.

The gene calls are TRBV6-5 and TRBJ1-6; TRBD1 might be the D (5 bases). CDR3 size: 14 residues. Germline values: CDR1 MNHEY, CDR2 SVGAGI. Trimming removed 8 bases at V and 10 bases at J, with 18 bases between. The CDR3 bases are TGTGCCAGCGGGATCGGCAGGGTAGGGTCACCCCTCCACTTT. Translation gives CASGIGRVGSPLHF.

The rearrangement links TRBV24-1 to TRBJ2-1; a weak D match, TRBD2 (6 bases). The CDR3 length is 17 residues. Trimming shortened V by 4 bases and J by 1 base, and 16 bases separated the two germline ends. The germline V gene has CDR1 KGHDR and CDR2 SFDVKD. For the CDR3, the DNA is TGTGCCACCAGTGAAGGGATGGGTAGCGGTTCCTACAATGAGCAGTTCTTC. Translated: CATSEGMGSGSYNEQFF.

This sequence joins TRBV11-2 and TRBJ2-1; D is perhaps TRBD1 (5 bases). This CDR3 has 17 residues. V was clipped by 1 base and J by 4 bases, with 17 bases between them. Germline V gives CDR1 SGHAT, CDR2 FQNNGV. For the CDR3, the DNA is TGTGCCAGCAGCTTAGGTTCCAGCGCAAGGGGATACAATGAGCAGTTCTTC. Protein sequence: CASSLGSSARGYNEQFF. The variable domain in full, with the rest retrieved from reference TRBV11-2 and TRBJ2-1, is EAGVAQSPRYKIIEKRQSVAFWCNPISGHATLYWYQQILGQGPKLLIQFQNNGVVDDSQLPKDRFSAERLKGVDSTLKIQPAKLEDSAVYLCASSLGSSARGYNEQFFGPGTRLTVL.

This rearrangement joins TRBV19 to TRBJ2-6; 10 bases are shared with TRBD1. Trimming cost V 2 bases and J 0 bases; bases outside gene matches: 7. Germline V gene lookup returns CDR1 LNHDA and CDR2 SQIVND (reference sequence). This CDR3 has 19 amino acids. Here the CDR3 reads CASSIQPGQGSSGANVLTF. The CDR3 coding sequence is TGTGCCAGTAGTATACAACCGGGACAGGGGAGCTCTGGGGCCAACGTCCTGACTTTC.

The V call is TRBV27, the J call TRBJ2-7, with TRBD1 matching 11 bases. Germline CDR1 is MNHEY and CDR2 is SMNVEV (reference sequence). CDR3 length equals 14 residues. The J segment lost 3 bases and the V segment lost 4 bases, leaving 2 bases of the junction unmatched. The chain's CDR3 is CASSSGTGGYEQYF. CDR3 bases: TGTGCCAGCAGTTCAGGGACAGGGGGCTACGAGCAGTACTTC.

A single count supports this clone. The gene calls are TRBV27 and TRBJ1-5; no definite D call. Germline V CDR1 and CDR2: MNHEY, SMNVEV (reference sequence). V was trimmed by 0 bases and J by 4 bases, leaving 13 bases between them. CDR3 length: 16 amino acids. CDR3 bases: TGTGCCAGCAGTTTATCTTCACCTGGTAGTAATCAGCCCCAGCATTTT. Translated: CASSLSSPGSNQPQHF.

This rearrangement joins TRBV19 to TRBJ1-4; TRBD1 might be the D (6 bases). There are 13 residues in the CDR3. In germline, CDR1 is LNHDA, CDR2 SQIVND (reference sequence). Trimming shortened V by 8 bases and J by 8 bases, and 15 bases separated the two germline ends. In nucleotides, the CDR3 is TGTGCCAGTGGAGGACAGTCGCGGGAAAAACTGTTTTTT. Protein product: CASGGQSREKLFF. The whole variable domain, remainder taken from reference TRBV19 and TRBJ1-4, is DGGITQSPKYLFRKEGQNVTLSCEQNLNHDAMYWYRQDPGQGLRLIYYSQIVNDFQKGDIAEGYSVSREKKESFPLTVTSAQKNPTAFYLCASGGQSREKLFFGSGTQLSVL.

The chain carries TRBV11-3 and TRBJ1-1, with D perhaps matching TRBD1 (6 bases). Trimming cost V 1 base and J 5 bases, with 11 bases left between them. This CDR3 region has 14 residues. Germline V gene sequence: CDR1 SGHNT, CDR2 YENEEA. This chain's CDR3 is CASSLVQGRTEAFF. The CDR3 DNA is TGTGCCAGCAGCTTAGTTCAGGGGAGGACTGAAGCTTTCTTT. Based on the CDR3 plus reference TRBV11-3 and TRBJ1-1, the full variable domain is EAGVVQSPRYKIIEKKQPVAFWCNPISGHNTLYWYLQNLGQGPELLIRYENEEAVDDSQLPKDRFSAERLKGVDSTLKIQPAELGDSAVYLCASSLVQGRTEAFFGQGTRLTVV.

The chain uses TRBV28 and TRBJ1-1, with a tentative D call TRBD1 (6 bases). Germline V lookup: CDR1 MDHEN, CDR2 SYDVKM. Trimming took 6 bases from V and 3 from J, leaving 17 bases between them. This CDR3 comprises 15 residues. CDR3 residues: CASRYWSGGHTEAFF. CDR3 DNA sequence: TGTGCCAGCAGATATTGGAGTGGGGGGCACACTGAAGCTTTCTTT.

The chain is built from TRBV29-1 and TRBJ2-6; 12 bases align to TRBD1. Germline CDR1 reads SQVTM; CDR2 reads ANQGSEA. The CDR3 loop spans 15 amino acids. With V trimmed by 4 bases and J by 2 bases, 0 bases remained unmatched. The CDR3 protein is CSVGDRGPGANVLTF. The CDR3 bases are TGCAGCGTTGGGGACAGGGGGCCTGGGGCCAACGTCCTGACTTTC. The full variable domain, rest sourced from reference TRBV29-1 and TRBJ2-6, is SAVISQKPSRDICQRGTSLTIQCQVDSQVTMMFWYRQQPGQSLTLIATANQGSEATYESGFVIDKFPISRPNLTFSTLTVSNMSPEDSSIYLCSVGDRGPGANVLTFGAGSRLTVL.

V gene TRBV19 combines with J gene TRBJ1-2; a possible D gene is TRBD1 (6 bases). The germline V gene has CDR1 LNHDA and CDR2 SQIVND (reference sequence). V was cut by 4 bases and J by 4 bases, with 10 bases left in between. The CDR3 covers 13 residues. CDR3: CASSRQALYGYTF. The CDR3 DNA sequence: TGTGCCAGTAGTAGACAGGCCCTCTATGGCTACACCTTC. Using reference TRBV19 and TRBJ1-2 for the parts outside the CDR3, the full variable domain is DGGITQSPKYLFRKEGQNVTLSCEQNLNHDAMYWYRQDPGQGLRLIYYSQIVNDFQKGDIAEGYSVSREKKESFPLTVTSAQKNPTAFYLCASSRQALYGYTFGSGTRLTVV.

The V gene is TRBV2, the J gene TRBJ2-1; TRBD2 matches 8 bases. The germline V gene has CDR1 SNHLY and CDR2 FYNNEI. This CDR3 is built from 21 residues. With V trimmed by 3 bases and J by 3 bases, 22 bases remained unmatched. CDR3 nucleotide sequence: TGTGCCAGCAGTGATCCTTGGACAGAGGACCGGGAGGGCCTAAACTACAATGAGCAGTTCTTC. As protein: CASSDPWTEDREGLNYNEQFF.

This clone was seen only a few times. V usage is TRBV19 and J usage is TRBJ2-7; 8 bases agree with TRBD2. Germline CDR1 reads LNHDA; CDR2 reads SQIVND (reference sequence). Trimming took 7 bases from V and 3 from J; bases not matched to a gene: 11. This CDR3 is built from 15 residues. CDR3 protein: CASTRGGTGVYEQYF. The CDR3 nucleotides are TGTGCCAGTACCCGCGGGGGGACTGGGGTCTACGAGCAGTACTTC.

This chain connects TRBV4-3 to TRBJ1-3; TRBD1 matches 7 bases. Germline trimming cut 0 bases from V and 2 bases from J; bases unmatched to any gene: 7. This CDR3 spans 17 amino acids. Germline CDR1 is LGHNA and CDR2 is YSLEER. CDR3: CASSQDLDREAGNTIYF. CDR3 bases: TGCGCCAGCAGCCAAGATTTAGACAGGGAGGCTGGAAACACCATATATTTT.

This chain connects TRBV6-5 to TRBJ2-2; perhaps TRBD2 as D (6 bases). Trimming removed 8 bases from V and 0 bases from J, with 7 bases in between. The CDR3 is 13 residues long. Germline V gene lookup returns CDR1 MNHEY and CDR2 SVGAGI. The DNA for the CDR3 is TGTGCCAGCGGGAGGACGAACACCGGGGAGCTGTTTTTT. Residues: CASGRTNTGELFF.

CDR3 region: CAWSSAGNQPQHF. The CDR3 bases are TGTGCCTGGAGTTCGGCAGGCAATCAGCCCCAGCATTTT. The chain combines TRBV30 with TRBJ1-5; D not certain. CDR3 size: 13 residues. CDR1 is GTSNPN and CDR2 is SVGIG in the germline V gene (reference sequence). V lost 2 bases to trimming and J lost 2 bases, with 7 bases between them. Based on the CDR3 plus reference TRBV30 and TRBJ1-5, the full variable domain is SQTIHQWPATLVQPVGSPLSLECTVEGTSNPNLYWYRQAAGRGLQLLFYSVGIGQISSEVPQNLSASRPQDRQFILSSKKLLLSDSGFYLCAWSSAGNQPQHFGDGTRLSIL.

This clone came up once. The rearrangement joins TRBV7-2 to TRBJ2-5, with D tentatively TRBD1 or TRBD2 (5 bases each). The V and J ends lost 4 bases and 4 bases respectively, with 10 bases between them. CDR1 and CDR2 (germline): SGHTA, FQGNSA. The CDR3 spans 13 residues. The CDR3 sequence: CASSSRGLETQYF. CDR3 DNA sequence: TGTGCCAGCAGCTCGAGGGGTTTAGAGACCCAGTACTTC. The full variable domain, rest sourced from reference TRBV7-2 and TRBJ2-5, is GAGVSQSPSNKVTEKGKDVELRCDPISGHTALYWYRQSLGQGLEFLIYFQGNSAPDKSGLPSDRFSAERTGGSVSTLTIQRTQQEDSAVYLCASSSRGLETQYFGPGTRLLVL.

The V call is TRBV27, the J call TRBJ1-6; no definite D call. CDR1 and CDR2 from the germline V gene are MNHEY and SMNVEV (reference sequence). V lost 0 bases, J lost 8 bases, and 5 bases lay in between. CDR3 length: 13 amino acids. The DNA of the CDR3 is TGTGCCAGCAGTTTATCGGTGGATTCACCCCTCCACTTT. Its protein product is CASSLSVDSPLHF.

The J gene is TRBJ2-1, the V gene TRBV24-1, with 10 nucleotides matching TRBD2. This CDR3 comprises 16 residues. Germline-derived CDR1 and CDR2 are KGHDR and SFDVKD. V lost 8 bases and J lost 7; bases outside the gene matches: 13. CDR3 residues: CATNLRTSGRGNEQFF. CDR3 sequence (DNA): TGTGCCACCAATCTTCGGACTAGCGGAAGGGGGAATGAGCAGTTCTTC.

This sequence joins TRBV5-4 and TRBJ1-1; D is ambiguous. This CDR3 contains 14 residues. The ends were cut back, 0 bases at V and 7 bases at J, with 13 bases in the middle. Germline V gene data show CDR1 as SGHNT and CDR2 as YYREEE (reference sequence). The CDR3 region is CASSLVNGNVEAFF. The CDR3 bases are TGTGCCAGCAGCTTGGTCAATGGGAACGTTGAAGCTTTCTTT.

Written as DNA, the CDR3 is TGCAGTGCTAGTGCGCCCCCTTACGGGAGCCACGAGCAGTACTTC. Translating gives CSASAPPYGSHEQYF. The gene calls are TRBV20-1 and TRBJ2-7; perhaps TRBD2 as D (6 bases). V lost 3 bases, J lost 5 bases, and 20 bases lay in between. Germline V gene lookup returns CDR1 DFQATT and CDR2 SNEGSKA (reference sequence). The length of the CDR3 is 15 residues.

The chain has TRBV5-1 and TRBJ1-1; 7 positions match TRBD1. The germline V gene has CDR1 SGHRS and CDR2 YFSETQ. CDR3 length: 14 residues. V was clipped by 2 bases and J by 4 bases; unmatched bases: 5. This chain's CDR3 is CASSLQGFGTEAFF. For the CDR3, the DNA is TGCGCCAGCAGCTTACAGGGGTTCGGCACTGAAGCTTTCTTT.

The genes are TRBV10-3 and TRBJ2-1; TRBD2 aligns across 8 bases. Germline trimming cut 6 bases from V and 3 bases from J; bases unmatched to any gene: 10. There are 16 residues in the CDR3. Germline V gives CDR1 ENHRY, CDR2 SYGVKD. As DNA, the CDR3 is TGTGCCATCAGGGTTTGGCGGGAGGAGGGCTACAATGAGCAGTTCTTC. It is translated as CAIRVWREEGYNEQFF.

As regards this clone: The sample holds other DNA sequences that translate to the same CDR3. The chain has TRBV24-1 and TRBJ2-5; no definite D call. This CDR3 has 11 residues. V was pared by 9 bases and J by 5 bases, with 9 bases between. Looked up from germline, CDR1 is KGHDR and CDR2 is SFDVKD. The CDR3 bases are TGTGCCACCTCGTTGGGTGAGACCCAGTACTTC. Its translation: CATSLGETQYF.

The CDR3 DNA reads TGTGCCAGTACCCCGGACAGGGCGGCGAACACTGAAGCTTTCTTT. Its translation is CASTPDRAANTEAFF. The chain uses TRBV19 and TRBJ1-1, with 8 bases aligning to TRBD1. The CDR3 has 15 residues. Germline CDR1 is LNHDA and CDR2 is SQIVND (reference sequence). V trimming: 7 bases; J trimming: 1 base; junction bases outside the gene matches: 8.

The V call is TRBV12-3 or TRBV12-4, the J call TRBJ1-6; D gene ambiguous. This CDR3 spans 12 amino acids. V lost 9 bases and J 3 bases, leaving 6 bases between the germline ends. Here the CDR3 DNA reads TGTGCCAGTACCGGCTATAATTCACCCCTCCACTTT. This encodes CASTGYNSPLHF.